This T cell receptor (beta chain) was captured by sequencing in a study of cytomegalovirus exposure and HLA in healthy donors. Study context: Prior work identified around 120 million unique TCR beta sequences in 150 million to 200 million T cells.

Both 60 Vbeta primers and 13 Jbeta primers went into the PCR. Clones were sequenced by immunoSEQ multiplex PCR, and TCRdb holds only the in-frame ones, with some missing. The table has some 80,000 clones, around 10% seen once; the top ten hold approximately 25%. The study, taken as a whole, reports: Being productive about 87% or about 30% of the time was typical of most TCR beta V segments in an earlier analysis. Cytomegalovirus status was reportedly diagnosed by the classifier with high sensitivity and specificity. Among CMV-associated TCR beta chains, most appeared HLA-restricted in a later analysis.

Concerning this clone itself: The target antigen is unknown.

This CDR3 comprises 13 residues. Germline trimming cut 4 bases from V and 3 bases from J; bases unmatched to any gene: 2. Germline CDR1 GTSNPN, CDR2 SVGIG (reference sequence). This chain connects TRBV30 to TRBJ1-1; TRBD1 matches at 10 bases. The clonotype was recovered from a man between 60 and 70 years old in good health and CMV-seropositive. Material: PBMCs. The CDR3 sequence is CAWKGQGYTEAFF. CDR3 coding DNA: TGTGCCTGGAAGGGACAGGGGTACACTGAAGCTTTCTTT. The variable domain in full, completed from reference TRBV30 and TRBJ1-1, reads SQTIHQWPATLVQPVGSPLSLECTVEGTSNPNLYWYRQAAGRGLQLLFYSVGIGQISSEVPQNLSASRPQDRQFILSSKKLLLSDSGFYLCAWKGQGYTEAFFGQGTRLTVV.